The 12 T cell receptor beta chains below come from one sample, sequenced in a study of T cell responses to AZD1222 COVID-19 vaccine. Repertoires were generated with immunoSEQ multiplex PCR, while TCRdb's copy carries only in-frame clones and drops some. The sample gives more than 85,000 clones, approximately 91% of which show up once; 16% is in the top ten. Sequenced material: peripheral blood, taken on day 0 of AZD1222 vaccination. Receptors were obtained from an adult in good health.

The chain links TRBV5-4 to TRBJ1-2; D not resolved. Germline V gene sequence: CDR1 SGHNT, CDR2 YYREEE (reference sequence). Trimming left V 0 bases short and J 8 bases short, with 20 bases between. This CDR3 is built from 16 residues. The CDR3 DNA follows: TGTGCCAGCAGCTTGGATAGTCGGGCAGGCCTTTCAGGCTACACCTTC. It is translated as CASSLDSRAGLSGYTF.

The chain uses TRBV12-3 or TRBV12-4 and TRBJ1-1, with unresolved D. The ends were cut back, 3 bases at V and 0 bases at J, with 5 bases in the middle. There are 13 residues in the CDR3. The CDR3 region is CASSFRVNTEAFF. The CDR3 DNA reads TGTGCCAGCAGTTTTAGGGTGAACACTGAAGCTTTCTTT.

The rearrangement uses TRBV28 and TRBJ1-5; 11 bases are shared with TRBD1. The CDR3 extends over 14 amino acids. Germline trimming cut 4 bases from V and 7 bases from J; bases unmatched to any gene: 3. Germline lookup yields CDR1 MDHEN and CDR2 SYDVKM. The CDR3 bases are TGTGCCAGCAGTTCAGGGACAGGGGGACAGCCCCAGCATTTT. Translating gives CASSSGTGGQPQHF.

This clone was observed once. This rearrangement joins TRBV28 to TRBJ1-1, with D possibly matching TRBD1 (5 bases). V was trimmed by 6 bases and J by 1 base, leaving 12 bases between them. Germline V gene lookup returns CDR1 MDHEN and CDR2 SYDVKM. CDR3 size: 14 residues. CDR3 in DNA: TGTGCCAGCAGCCCCGGGGGAACGAACACTGAAGCTTTCTTT. It yields the protein CASSPGGTNTEAFF. Full variable domain (remainder filled in from reference TRBV28 and TRBJ1-1): DVKVTQSSRYLVKRTGEKVFLECVQDMDHENMFWYRQDPGLGLRLIYFSYDVKMKEKGDIPEGYSVSREKKERFSLILESASTNQTSMYLCASSPGGTNTEAFFGQGTRLTVV.

The J gene is TRBJ2-3, the V gene TRBV9; D remains ambiguous. V lost 4 bases and J 5 bases, leaving 14 bases between the germline ends. Germline V gene sequence: CDR1 SGDLS, CDR2 YYNGEE. There are 14 residues in the CDR3. The CDR3 region is CASSPTGVGDTQYF. Written as DNA, the CDR3 is TGTGCCAGCAGCCCGACCGGAGTCGGAGATACGCAGTATTTT.

The chain recombines TRBV27 with TRBJ2-2, with 12 nucleotides matching TRBD2. V was clipped by 6 bases and J by 1 base; unmatched bases: 6. The CDR3 length is 17 residues. Germline values: CDR1 MNHEY, CDR2 SMNVEV (reference sequence). The DNA for the CDR3 is TGTGCCAGCAGCCCGTGGGGACTAGCGGGGAACACCGGGGAGCTGTTTTTT. Its protein is CASSPWGLAGNTGELFF.

This clone turned up a few times. V gene TRBV3-1 (or the pseudogene TRBV3-2) combines with J gene TRBJ1-2; weak D call: TRBD1 (5 bases). The CDR3 runs to 14 residues. Trimming stripped 0 bases from V and 5 bases from J, with 10 bases between. Germline CDR1 LGHDT, CDR2 YNNKEL (reference sequence). The CDR3 bases are TGTGCCAGCAGCCAAGATCTGGGGGGATATGGCTACACCTTC. This sequence encodes CASSQDLGGYGYTF.

The genes are TRBV3-1 (or the pseudogene TRBV3-2) and TRBJ1-5; unclear D gene. In germline, CDR1 is LGHDT, CDR2 YNNKEL (reference sequence). V shed 0 bases and J shed 5 bases, with 17 bases lying between them. This CDR3 has 17 residues. The CDR3 reads CASSQERSRRKDQPQHF. In DNA, the CDR3 is TGTGCCAGCAGCCAAGAACGCAGCCGTAGAAAGGATCAGCCCCAGCATTTT.

The chain couples TRBV5-1 to TRBJ1-1; 10 bases align to TRBD1. The germline V gene encodes CDR1 SGHRS and CDR2 YFSETQ. The length of the CDR3 is 15 residues. Trimming took 4 bases from V and 4 from J; bases not matched to a gene: 7. CDR3 residues: CASSHWGQGPTEAFF. The CDR3 DNA reads TGCGCCAGCAGCCACTGGGGACAGGGGCCCACTGAAGCTTTCTTT.

This clone came up a few times. V usage is TRBV4-1 and J usage is TRBJ1-5; D call uncertain. Germline V gene data show CDR1 as MGHRA and CDR2 as YSYEKL. CDR3 length: 15 amino acids. V shed 3 bases and J shed 4 bases, with 13 bases lying between them. This CDR3 is CASSQATIPNQPQHF. In DNA, the CDR3 is TGCGCCAGCAGCCAGGCGACTATACCTAATCAGCCCCAGCATTTT.

The V call is TRBV4-1, the J call TRBJ2-1; D is unclear. Trimming took 1 base from V and 4 from J, leaving 17 bases between them. The CDR3 spans 17 residues. Germline CDR1 MGHRA, CDR2 YSYEKL. For the CDR3, the DNA is TGCGCCAGCAGCCAAGTTCCCCAAGGGCCTAGTTACAATGAGCAGTTCTTC. It translates to CASSQVPQGPSYNEQFF.

The chain carries TRBV3-1 (or the pseudogene TRBV3-2) and TRBJ1-6; 9 nucleotides line up with TRBD1. Germline V gives CDR1 LGHDT, CDR2 YNNKEL (reference sequence). The CDR3 spans 18 residues. V gave up 0 bases and J gave up 8 bases; unmatched junction bases: 11. The CDR3 DNA is TGTGCCAGCAGCCAAGACGTATCCGGGACAGGGTACGATTCACCCCTCCACTTT. This codes for CASSQDVSGTGYDSPLHF.